This TCR beta chain was documented in a study of cytomegalovirus exposure and HLA in healthy donors. Overall study context: A prior analysis found 90 million to 120 million unique TCR beta sequences from some 200 million T cells. Study-wide points: Three chains tied to CMV proved CMV antigen-specific in vitro.

With respect to this clone: Its antigen remains unidentified.

PCR employed 60 Vbeta and 13 Jbeta primers. TCRdb's copy holds only in-frame clones and misses some; the assay was immunoSEQ multiplex PCR. This sample has 150,000 to 200,000 clones, with around three quarters found just once. V dropped 5 bases and J dropped 4 bases, with 12 bases sitting between them. The germline CDR1 and CDR2 sequences are MNHNS and SASEGT. There are 14 residues in the CDR3. This rearrangement joins TRBV6-1 to TRBJ1-5; possibly TRBD1 for D (6 bases). This clonotype originated in a woman aged 50 to 65 in good health and CMV-seropositive. Specimen: PBMCs. The CDR3 region has the DNA TGTGCCAGCAGTCCCGGGACACAGAATCAGCCCCAGCATTTT. Translating gives CASSPGTQNQPQHF.